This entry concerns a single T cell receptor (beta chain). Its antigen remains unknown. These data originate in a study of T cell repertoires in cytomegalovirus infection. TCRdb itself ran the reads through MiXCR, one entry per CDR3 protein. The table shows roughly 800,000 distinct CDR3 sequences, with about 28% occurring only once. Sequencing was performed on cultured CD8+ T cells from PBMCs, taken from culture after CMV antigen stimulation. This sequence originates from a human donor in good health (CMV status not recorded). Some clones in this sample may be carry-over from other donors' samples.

This CDR3 is CASSQDADDNEQFF. CDR3 DNA sequence: TGCGCCAGCAGCCAAGATGCAGACGACAATGAGCAGTTCTTC. The rearrangement joins TRBV4-3 to TRBJ2-1; no clear D. Per germline, CDR1 LGHNA and CDR2 YSLEER. Trimming removed 0 bases from V and 5 bases from J, with 8 bases in between. This CDR3 is 14 amino acids long.